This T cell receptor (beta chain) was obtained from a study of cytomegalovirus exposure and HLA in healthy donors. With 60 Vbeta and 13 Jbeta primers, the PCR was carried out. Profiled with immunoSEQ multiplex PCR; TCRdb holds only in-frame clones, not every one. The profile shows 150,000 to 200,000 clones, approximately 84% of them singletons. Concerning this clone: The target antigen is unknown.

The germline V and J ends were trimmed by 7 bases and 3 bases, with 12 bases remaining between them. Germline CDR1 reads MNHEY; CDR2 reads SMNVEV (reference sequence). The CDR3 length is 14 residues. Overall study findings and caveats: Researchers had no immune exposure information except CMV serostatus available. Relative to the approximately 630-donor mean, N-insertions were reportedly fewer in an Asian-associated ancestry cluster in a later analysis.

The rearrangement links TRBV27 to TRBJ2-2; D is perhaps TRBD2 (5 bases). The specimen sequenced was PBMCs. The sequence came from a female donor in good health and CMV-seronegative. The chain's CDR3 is CASMEVRYTGELFF. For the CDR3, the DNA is TGTGCCAGCATGGAGGTTAGGTACACCGGGGAGCTGTTTTTT.